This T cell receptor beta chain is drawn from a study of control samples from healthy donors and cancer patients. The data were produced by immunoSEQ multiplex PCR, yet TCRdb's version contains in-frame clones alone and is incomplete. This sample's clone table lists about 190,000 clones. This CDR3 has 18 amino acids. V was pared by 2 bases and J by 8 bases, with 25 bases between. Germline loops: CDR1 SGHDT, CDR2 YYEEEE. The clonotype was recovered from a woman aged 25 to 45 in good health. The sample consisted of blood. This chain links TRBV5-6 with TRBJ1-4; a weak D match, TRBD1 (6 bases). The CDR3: CASSLGPHPGRGGEKLFF. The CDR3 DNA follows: TGTGCCAGCAGCTTAGGGCCCCATCCCGGCAGGGGAGGCGAAAAACTGTTTTTT. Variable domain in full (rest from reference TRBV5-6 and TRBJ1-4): DAGVTQSPTHLIKTRGQQVTLRCSPKSGHDTVSWYQQALGQGPQFIFQYYEEEERQRGNFPDRFSGHQFPNYSSELNVNALLLGDSALYLCASSLGPHPGRGGEKLFFGSGTQLSVL.